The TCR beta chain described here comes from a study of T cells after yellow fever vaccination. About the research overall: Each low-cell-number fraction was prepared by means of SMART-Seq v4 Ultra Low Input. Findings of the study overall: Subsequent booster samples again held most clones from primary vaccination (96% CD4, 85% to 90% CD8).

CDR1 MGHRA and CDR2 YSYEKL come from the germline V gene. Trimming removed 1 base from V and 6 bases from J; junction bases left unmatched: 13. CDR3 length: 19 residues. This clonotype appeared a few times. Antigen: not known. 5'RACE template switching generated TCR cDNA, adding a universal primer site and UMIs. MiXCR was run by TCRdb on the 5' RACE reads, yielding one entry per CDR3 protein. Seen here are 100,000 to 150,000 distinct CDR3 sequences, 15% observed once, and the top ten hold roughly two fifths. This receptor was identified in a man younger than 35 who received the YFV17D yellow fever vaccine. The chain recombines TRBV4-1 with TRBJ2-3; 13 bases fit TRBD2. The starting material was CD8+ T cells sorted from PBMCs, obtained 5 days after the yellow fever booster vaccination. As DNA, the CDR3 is TGCGCCAGCAGCCAAGGCCGCACTAGCGGGGGGGCCATTTGGGATACGCAGTATTTT. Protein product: CASSQGRTSGGAIWDTQYF.